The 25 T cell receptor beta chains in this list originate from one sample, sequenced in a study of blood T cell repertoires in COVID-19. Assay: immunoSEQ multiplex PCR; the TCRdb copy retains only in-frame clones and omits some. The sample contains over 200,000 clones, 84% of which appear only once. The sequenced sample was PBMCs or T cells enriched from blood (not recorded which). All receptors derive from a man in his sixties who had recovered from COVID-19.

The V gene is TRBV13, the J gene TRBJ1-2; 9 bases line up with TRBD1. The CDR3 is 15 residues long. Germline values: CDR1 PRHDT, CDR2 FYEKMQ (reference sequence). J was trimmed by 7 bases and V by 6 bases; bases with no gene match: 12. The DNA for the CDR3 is TGTGCCAGCAGTTCAGGGACAGGGTGGGATGGTGGCTACACCTTC. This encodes CASSSGTGWDGGYTF.

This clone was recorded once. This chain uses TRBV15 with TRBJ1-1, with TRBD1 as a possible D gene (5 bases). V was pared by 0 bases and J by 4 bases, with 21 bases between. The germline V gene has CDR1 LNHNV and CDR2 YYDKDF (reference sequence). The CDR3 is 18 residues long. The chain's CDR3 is CATSRDLWVGRGGTEAFF. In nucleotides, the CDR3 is TGTGCCACCAGCAGAGATTTGTGGGTTGGGCGCGGGGGCACTGAAGCTTTCTTT.

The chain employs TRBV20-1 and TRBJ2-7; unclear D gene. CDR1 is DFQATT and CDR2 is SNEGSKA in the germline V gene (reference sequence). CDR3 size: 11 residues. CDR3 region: CSPTYSHEQYF. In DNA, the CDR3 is TGCAGCCCTACCTATTCTCACGAGCAGTACTTC.

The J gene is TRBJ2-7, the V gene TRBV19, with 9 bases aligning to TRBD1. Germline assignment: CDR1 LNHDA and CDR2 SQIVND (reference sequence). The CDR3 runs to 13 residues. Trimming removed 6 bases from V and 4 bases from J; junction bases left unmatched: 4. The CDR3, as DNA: TGTGCCAGTAGAGGGACAGGGCTGTACGAGCAGTACTTC. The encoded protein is CASRGTGLYEQYF.

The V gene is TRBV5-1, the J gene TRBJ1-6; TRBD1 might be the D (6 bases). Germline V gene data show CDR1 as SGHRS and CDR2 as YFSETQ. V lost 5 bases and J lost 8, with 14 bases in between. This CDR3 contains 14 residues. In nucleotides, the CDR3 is TGCGCCAGCAGAGAACGAGGGGGGGATTCACCCCTCCACTTT. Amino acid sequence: CASRERGGDSPLHF.

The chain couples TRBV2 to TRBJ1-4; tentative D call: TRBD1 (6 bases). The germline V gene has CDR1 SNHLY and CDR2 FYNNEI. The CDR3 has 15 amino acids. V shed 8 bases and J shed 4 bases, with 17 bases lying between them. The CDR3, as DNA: TGTGCCAGCCAAACGGCGGGGGCCCTTAATGAAAAACTGTTTTTT. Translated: CASQTAGALNEKLFF.

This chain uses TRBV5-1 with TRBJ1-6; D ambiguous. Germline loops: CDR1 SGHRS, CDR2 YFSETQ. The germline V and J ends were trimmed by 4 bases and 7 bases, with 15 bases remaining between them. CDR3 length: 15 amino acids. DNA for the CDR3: TGCGCCAGCAGCCCGGCTGGGCCAGCCAATTCACCCCTCCACTTT. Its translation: CASSPAGPANSPLHF.

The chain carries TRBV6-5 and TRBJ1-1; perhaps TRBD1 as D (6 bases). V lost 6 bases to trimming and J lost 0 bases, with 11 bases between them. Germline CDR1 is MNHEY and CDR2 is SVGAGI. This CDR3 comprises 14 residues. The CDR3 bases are TGTGCCAGCAGCCAGGACAGTATGAACACTGAAGCTTTCTTT. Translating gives CASSQDSMNTEAFF.

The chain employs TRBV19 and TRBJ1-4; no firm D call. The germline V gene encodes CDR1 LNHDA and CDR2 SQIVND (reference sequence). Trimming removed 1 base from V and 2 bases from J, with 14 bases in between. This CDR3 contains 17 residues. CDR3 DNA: TGTGCCAGTAGTATAGGAGGTCGCCGCGGGACTAATGAAAAACTGTTTTTT. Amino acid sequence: CASSIGGRRGTNEKLFF.

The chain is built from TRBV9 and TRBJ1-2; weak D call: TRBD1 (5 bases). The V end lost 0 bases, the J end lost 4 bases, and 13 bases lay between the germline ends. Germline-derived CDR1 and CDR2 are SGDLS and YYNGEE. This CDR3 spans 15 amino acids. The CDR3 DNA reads TGTGCCAGCAGCGTAGCTGCCGGGGGACTCTATGGCTACACCTTC. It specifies CASSVAAGGLYGYTF.

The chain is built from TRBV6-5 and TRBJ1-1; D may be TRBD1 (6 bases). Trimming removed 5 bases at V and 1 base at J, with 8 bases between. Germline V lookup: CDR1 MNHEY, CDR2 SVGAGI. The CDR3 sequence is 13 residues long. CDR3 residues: CASSKQGNTEAFF. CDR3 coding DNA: TGTGCCAGCAGTAAACAGGGGAACACTGAAGCTTTCTTT.

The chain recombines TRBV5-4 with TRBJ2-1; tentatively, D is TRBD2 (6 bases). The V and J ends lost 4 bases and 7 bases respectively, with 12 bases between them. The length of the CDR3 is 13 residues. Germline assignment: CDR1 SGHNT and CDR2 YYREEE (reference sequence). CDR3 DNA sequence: TGTGCCAGCAGCCGGGAGATGGGGAATGAGCAGTTCTTC. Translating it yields CASSREMGNEQFF.

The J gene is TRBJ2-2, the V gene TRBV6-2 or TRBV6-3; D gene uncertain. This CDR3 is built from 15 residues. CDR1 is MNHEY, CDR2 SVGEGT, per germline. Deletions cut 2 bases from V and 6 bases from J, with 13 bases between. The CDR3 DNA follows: TGTGCCAGCAGTTACATGGCCCGAACGCCCGGGGAGCTGTTTTTT. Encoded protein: CASSYMARTPGELFF.

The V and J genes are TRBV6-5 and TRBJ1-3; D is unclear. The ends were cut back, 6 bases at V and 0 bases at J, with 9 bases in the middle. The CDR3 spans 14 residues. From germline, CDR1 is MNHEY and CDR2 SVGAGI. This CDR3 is CASSENRSGNTIYF. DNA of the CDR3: TGTGCCAGCAGCGAGAACCGCTCTGGAAACACCATATATTTT.

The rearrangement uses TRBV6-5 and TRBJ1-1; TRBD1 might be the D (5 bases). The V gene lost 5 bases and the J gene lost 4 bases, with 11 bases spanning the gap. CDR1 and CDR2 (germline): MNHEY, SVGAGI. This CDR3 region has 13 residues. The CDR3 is CASSLREVTEAFF. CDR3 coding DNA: TGTGCCAGCAGTCTCAGGGAAGTCACTGAAGCTTTCTTT.

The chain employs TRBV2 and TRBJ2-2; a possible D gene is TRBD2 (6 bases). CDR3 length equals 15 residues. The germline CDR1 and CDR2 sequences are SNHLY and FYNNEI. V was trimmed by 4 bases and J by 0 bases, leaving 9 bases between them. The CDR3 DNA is TGTGCCAGCAGTGGGGCGGGAACGAACACCGGGGAGCTGTTTTTT. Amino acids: CASSGAGTNTGELFF.

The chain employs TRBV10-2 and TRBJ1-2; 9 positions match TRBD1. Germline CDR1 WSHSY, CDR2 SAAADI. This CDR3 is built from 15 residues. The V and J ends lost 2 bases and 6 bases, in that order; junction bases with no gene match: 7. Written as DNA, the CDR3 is TGCGCCAGCAGTGAGCCGAAAACAGGGGGCGATGGCTACACCTTC. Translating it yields CASSEPKTGGDGYTF.

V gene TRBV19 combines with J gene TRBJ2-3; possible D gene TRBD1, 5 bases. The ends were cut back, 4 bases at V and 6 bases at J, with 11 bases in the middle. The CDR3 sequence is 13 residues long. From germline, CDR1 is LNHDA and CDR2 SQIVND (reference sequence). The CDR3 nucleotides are TGTGCCAGTAGTACCGGACACGATGATACGCAGTATTTT. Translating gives CASSTGHDDTQYF.

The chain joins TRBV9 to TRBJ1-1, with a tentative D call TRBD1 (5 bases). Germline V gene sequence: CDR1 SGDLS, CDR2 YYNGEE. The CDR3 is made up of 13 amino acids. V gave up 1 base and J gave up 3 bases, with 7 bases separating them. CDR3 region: CASSVRRDTEAFF. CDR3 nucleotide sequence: TGTGCCAGCAGCGTACGCAGGGACACTGAAGCTTTCTTT.

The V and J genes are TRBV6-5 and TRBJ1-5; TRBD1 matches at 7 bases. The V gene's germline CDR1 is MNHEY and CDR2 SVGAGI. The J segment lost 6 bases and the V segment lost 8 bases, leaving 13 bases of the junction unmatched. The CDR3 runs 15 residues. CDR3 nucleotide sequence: TGTGCCAGCTTCACTAACAAAGGGGGCCCTCAGCCCCAGCATTTT. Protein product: CASFTNKGGPQPQHF.

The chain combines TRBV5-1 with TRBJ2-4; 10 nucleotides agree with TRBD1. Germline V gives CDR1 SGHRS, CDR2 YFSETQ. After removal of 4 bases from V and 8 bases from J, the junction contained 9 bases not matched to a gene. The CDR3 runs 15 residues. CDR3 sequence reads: CASSAVTGGEYIQYF. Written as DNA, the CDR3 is TGCGCCAGCAGCGCGGTGACAGGGGGCGAGTACATTCAGTACTTC.

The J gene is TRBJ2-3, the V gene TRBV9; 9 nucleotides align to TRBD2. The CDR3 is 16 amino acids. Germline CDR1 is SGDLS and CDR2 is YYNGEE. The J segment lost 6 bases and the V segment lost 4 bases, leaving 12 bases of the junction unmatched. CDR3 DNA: TGTGCCAGCAGCACCCCCGAGGCCGGACTAGCGGATACGCAGTATTTT. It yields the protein CASSTPEAGLADTQYF.

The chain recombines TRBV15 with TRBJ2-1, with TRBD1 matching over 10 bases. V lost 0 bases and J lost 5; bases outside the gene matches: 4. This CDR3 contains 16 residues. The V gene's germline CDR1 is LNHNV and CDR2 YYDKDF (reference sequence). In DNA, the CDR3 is TGTGCCACCAGCAGAGATTTAGGGACAGGGGACAATGAGCAGTTCTTC. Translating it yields CATSRDLGTGDNEQFF.

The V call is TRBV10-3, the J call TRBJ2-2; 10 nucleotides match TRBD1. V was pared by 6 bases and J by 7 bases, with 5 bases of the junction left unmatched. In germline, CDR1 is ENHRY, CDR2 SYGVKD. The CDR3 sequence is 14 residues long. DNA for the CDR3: TGTGCCATCAGGGGGGGACAGGGGAACGGGGAGCTGTTTTTT. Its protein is CAIRGGQGNGELFF.

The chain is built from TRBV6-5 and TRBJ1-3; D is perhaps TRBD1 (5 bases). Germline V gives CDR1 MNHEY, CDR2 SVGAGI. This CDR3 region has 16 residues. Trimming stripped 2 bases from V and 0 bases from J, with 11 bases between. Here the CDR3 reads CASSYDRTSSGNTIYF. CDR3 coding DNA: TGTGCCAGCAGTTACGACAGAACGTCCTCTGGAAACACCATATATTTT.